These T cell receptor beta chains were read from a single sample in a study of response to subunit inactivated influenza vaccine. One entry per CDR3 protein, called by TCRdb with MiXCR from the RT-PCR reads. Of about 520,000 distinct CDR3 sequences detected, approximately 11% appear once; the ten largest clones hold about an eighth. Here the sequenced sample was PBMCs from blood, taken roughly 45 days after vaccination. The receptors were sampled from a man aged 50-59 years who received an inactivated influenza vaccine. The CDR3 runs from the conserved cysteine through the conserved F or W. The order of the fields is V gene, D gene, J gene, clone size, CDR3 protein, CDR3 DNA. A D gene is named only where the DNA matches it firmly. Clone size appears in some rows only: once, few, many, or a class for an expanded clone.

>TRBV5-1|-|TRBJ1-5|-
CASREENSNQPQHF
TGCGCCAGCAGAGAAGAAAATAGCAATCAGCCCCAGCATTTT
>TRBV6-2/TRBV6-3|-|TRBJ1-5|few
CASRRQSRNQPQHF
TGTGCCAGCAGAAGACAGAGCCGGAATCAGCCCCAGCATTTT
>TRBV6-5|TRBD2|TRBJ2-7|many
CASSYATSGGYEQYF
TGTGCCAGCAGTTACGCGACTAGCGGGGGGTATGAGCAGTACTTC
>TRBV4-3|-|TRBJ2-3|-
CASSQAGAGSTDTQYF
TGCGCCAGCAGCCAAGCGGGCGCGGGAAGCACAGATACGCAGTATTTT
>TRBV7-2|-|TRBJ1-1|few
CASSLVQNLNTEAFF
TGTGCCAGCAGCTTGGTCCAGAACTTGAACACTGAAGCTTTCTTT
>TRBV10-3|-|TRBJ1-6|many
CAISESGGRDNSPLHF
TGTGCCATCAGTGAGTCGGGGGGACGGGATAATTCACCCCTCCACTTT
>TRBV24-1|-|TRBJ2-5|-
CPTSDSSPGEATQYF
TGTCCCACCAGTGATTCCTCCCCAGGGGAGGCGACCCAGTACTTC
>TRBV4-1|-|TRBJ1-1|-
CASSQVWTGNTEAFF
TGCGCCAGCAGCCAAGTTTGGACGGGAAACACTGAAGCTTTCTTT
>TRBV11-3|-|TRBJ2-1|few
CASSPVGVGFNEQFF
TGTGCCAGCAGCCCGGTAGGGGTAGGGTTCAATGAGCAGTTCTTC
>TRBV12-3/TRBV12-4|-|TRBJ1-5|-
CASSFGWGSYNQPQHF
TGTGCCAGCAGTTTCGGTTGGGGGAGTTACAATCAGCCCCAGCATTTT
>TRBV10-3|TRBD1|TRBJ1-3|few
CAIRRDSSGNTIYF
TGTGCCATCCGCCGGGACAGCTCTGGAAACACCATATATTTT
>TRBV6-6|-|TRBJ1-2|few
CASSSGDRGYTF
TGTGCCAGCAGTTCAGGGGATCGTGGCTACACCTTC
>TRBV6-2/TRBV6-3|TRBD1|TRBJ1-5|-
CASDRGRDQPQHF
TGTGCCAGCGACAGGGGTCGGGATCAGCCCCAGCATTTT
>TRBV7-9|TRBD1|TRBJ2-3|few
CASSNPYRGNTQYF
TGTGCCAGCAGCAACCCCTACAGGGGAAATACGCAGTATTTT
>TRBV6-2/TRBV6-3|TRBD2|TRBJ2-1|many
CASSSYIRTSGSNEQFF
TGTGCCAGCAGTTCCTACATTCGGACTAGCGGGAGCAATGAGCAGTTCTTC